This is a list of T cell receptor beta chains from one sample in a study of CD8 T cells in Susac syndrome. TCRdb fed the immunoSEQ multiplex PCR reads into MiXCR, producing one record per CDR3 protein. The sample has about 180,000 distinct CDR3 sequences, around 94% seen once. The sequenced sample consisted of CD4+ T cells from PBMCs. These receptors were obtained from a human donor with Susac syndrome. CDR3s include the opening cysteine and the closing phenylalanine or tryptophan. Each record gives: J gene, V gene, clone size, D gene, CDR3 protein, CDR3 DNA. D genes are given only for firm matches. The size field is filled for only some rows; it gives once, few, many or a size class.

TRBJ2-3	TRBV28	-	-	CASSSVAVDTQYF	TGTGCCAGCAGTTCCGTCGCCGTAGATACGCAGTATTTT
TRBJ2-4	TRBV9	-	-	CASSVTALAKNIQYF	TGTGCCAGCAGCGTGACAGCCCTAGCCAAAAACATTCAGTACTTC
TRBJ2-5	TRBV6-6	-	TRBD1	CASRGSDRGGETQYF	TGTGCCAGCAGAGGATCGGACAGGGGAGGGGAGACCCAGTACTTC
TRBJ1-5	TRBV30	-	-	CAWSATATPQHF	TGTGCCTGGAGTGCAACTGCTACACCCCAGCATTTT
TRBJ1-5	TRBV4-3	-	-	CASSQDYRVNQPQHF	TGCGCCAGCAGCCAAGATTACAGGGTTAATCAGCCCCAGCATTTT
TRBJ1-5	TRBV30	-	-	CAWSAPGRVGSQPQHF	TGTGCCTGGAGTGCCCCAGGTAGGGTCGGGAGTCAGCCCCAGCATTTT
TRBJ2-7	TRBV7-2	-	-	CASSPNSGFPYEQYF	TGTGCCAGCAGCCCAAACTCAGGCTTCCCCTACGAGCAGTACTTC
TRBJ1-2	TRBV20-1	-	TRBD1	CSASSTGELGYTF	TGCAGTGCTAGTTCGACAGGGGAATTAGGCTACACCTTC
TRBJ1-4	TRBV10-3	-	TRBD1	CAISRTGENEKLFF	TGTGCCATCAGTCGGACAGGCGAAAATGAAAAACTGTTTTTT
TRBJ2-7	TRBV5-1	-	-	CASSREDYEQYF	TGCGCCAGCAGCAGGGAGGATTACGAGCAGTACTTC
TRBJ1-4	TRBV6-5	once	-	CASSPQGREDEKLFF	TGTGCCAGCAGTCCCCAGGGAAGGGAAGATGAAAAACTGTTTTTT
TRBJ2-1	TRBV16	-	-	CASSPRRGEQFF	TGTGCCAGCAGCCCGCGGCGAGGGGAGCAGTTCTTC